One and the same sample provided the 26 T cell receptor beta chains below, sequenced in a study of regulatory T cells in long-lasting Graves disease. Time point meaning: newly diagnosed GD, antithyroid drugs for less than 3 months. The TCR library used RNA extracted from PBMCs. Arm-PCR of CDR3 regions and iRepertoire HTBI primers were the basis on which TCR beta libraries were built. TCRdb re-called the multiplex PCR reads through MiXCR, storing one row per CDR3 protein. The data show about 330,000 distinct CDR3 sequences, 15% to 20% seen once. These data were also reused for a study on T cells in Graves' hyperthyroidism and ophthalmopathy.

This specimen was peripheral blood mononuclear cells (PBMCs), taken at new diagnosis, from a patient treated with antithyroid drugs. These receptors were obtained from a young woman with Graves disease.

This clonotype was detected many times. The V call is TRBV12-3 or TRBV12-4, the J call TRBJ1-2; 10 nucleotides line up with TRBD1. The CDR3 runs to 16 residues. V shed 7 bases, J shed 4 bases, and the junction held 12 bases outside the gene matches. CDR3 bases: TGTGCCAGCACCCGGACAGGGGGACCCGGCGCCTATGGCTACACCTTC. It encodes CASTRTGGPGAYGYTF.

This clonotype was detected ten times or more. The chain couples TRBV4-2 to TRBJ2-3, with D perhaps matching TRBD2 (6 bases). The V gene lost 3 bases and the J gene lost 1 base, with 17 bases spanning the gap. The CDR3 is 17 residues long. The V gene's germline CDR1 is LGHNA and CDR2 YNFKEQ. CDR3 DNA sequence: TGTGCCAGCAGCCAGGCAATCGGGGGAACAGGCACAGATACGCAGTATTTT. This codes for CASSQAIGGTGTDTQYF.

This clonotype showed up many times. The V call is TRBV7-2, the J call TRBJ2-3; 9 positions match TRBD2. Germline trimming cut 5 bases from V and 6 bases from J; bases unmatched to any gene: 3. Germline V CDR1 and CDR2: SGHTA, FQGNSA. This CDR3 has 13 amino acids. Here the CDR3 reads CASSRTSGDTQYF. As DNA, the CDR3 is TGTGCCAGCAGCCGTACTAGCGGGGATACGCAGTATTTT.

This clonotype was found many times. CDR3 in DNA: TGTGCCAGCAGCCAACTTAGGGGCTACACCTTC. Translating it yields CASSQLRGYTF. The V and J genes are TRBV12-3 or TRBV12-4 and TRBJ1-2; D is undetermined. The length of the CDR3 is 11 residues. V lost 6 bases and J lost 8, with 10 bases in between.

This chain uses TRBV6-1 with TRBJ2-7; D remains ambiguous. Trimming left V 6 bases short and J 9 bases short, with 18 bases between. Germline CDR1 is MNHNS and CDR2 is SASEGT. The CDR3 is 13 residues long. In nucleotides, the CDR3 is TGTGCCAGCAGCGGCTCCCGTAGGGCAACGCAGTACTTC. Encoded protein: CASSGSRRATQYF.

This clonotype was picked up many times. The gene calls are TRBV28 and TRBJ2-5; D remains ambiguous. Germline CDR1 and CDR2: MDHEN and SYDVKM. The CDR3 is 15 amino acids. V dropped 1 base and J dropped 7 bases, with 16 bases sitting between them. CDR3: CASSLSDRRGGTQYF. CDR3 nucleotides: TGTGCCAGCAGTTTATCCGACCGTCGCGGTGGGACCCAGTACTTC.

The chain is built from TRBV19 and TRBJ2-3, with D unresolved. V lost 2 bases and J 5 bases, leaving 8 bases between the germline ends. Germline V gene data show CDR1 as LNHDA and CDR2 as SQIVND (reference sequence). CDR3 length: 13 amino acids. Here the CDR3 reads CASSINIGDTQYF. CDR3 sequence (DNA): TGTGCCAGTAGTATAAATATAGGAGATACGCAGTATTTT.

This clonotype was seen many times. In DNA form, the CDR3 reads TGCAGCGTCGACAGGGGGAATGAGCAGTTCTTC. Protein sequence: CSVDRGNEQFF. The chain joins TRBV29-1 to TRBJ2-1; 9 bases map to TRBD1. Unmatched junction bases numbered 1, after V lost 6 bases and J lost 7 bases. This CDR3 has 11 residues. Germline CDR1 SQVTM, CDR2 ANQGSEA.

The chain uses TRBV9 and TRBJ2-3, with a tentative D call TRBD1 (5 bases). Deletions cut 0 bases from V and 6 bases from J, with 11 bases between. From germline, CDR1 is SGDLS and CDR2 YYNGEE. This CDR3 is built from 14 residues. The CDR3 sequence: CASSVEGIGDTQYF. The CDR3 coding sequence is TGTGCCAGCAGCGTAGAGGGGATTGGGGATACGCAGTATTTT.

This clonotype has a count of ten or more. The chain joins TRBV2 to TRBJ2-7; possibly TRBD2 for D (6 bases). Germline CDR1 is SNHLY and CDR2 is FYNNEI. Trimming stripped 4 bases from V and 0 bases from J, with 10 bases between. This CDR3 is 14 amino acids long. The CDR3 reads CASSVGGPSYEQYF. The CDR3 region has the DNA TGTGCCAGCAGTGTCGGGGGACCCTCCTACGAGCAGTACTTC.

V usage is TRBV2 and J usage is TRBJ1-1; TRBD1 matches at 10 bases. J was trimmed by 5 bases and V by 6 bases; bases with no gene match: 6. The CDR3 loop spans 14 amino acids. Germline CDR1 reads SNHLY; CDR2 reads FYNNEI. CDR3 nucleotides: TGTGCCAGCAGGACCGGGACAGGGGCTACTGAAGCTTTCTTT. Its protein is CASRTGTGATEAFF.

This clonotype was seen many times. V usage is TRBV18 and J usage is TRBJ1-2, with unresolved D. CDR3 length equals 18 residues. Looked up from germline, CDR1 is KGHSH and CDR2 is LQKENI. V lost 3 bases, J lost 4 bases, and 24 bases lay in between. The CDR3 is CASSPVGVKTPTSYGYTF. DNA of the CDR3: TGTGCCAGCTCACCTGTCGGAGTCAAGACACCAACCTCCTATGGCTACACCTTC.

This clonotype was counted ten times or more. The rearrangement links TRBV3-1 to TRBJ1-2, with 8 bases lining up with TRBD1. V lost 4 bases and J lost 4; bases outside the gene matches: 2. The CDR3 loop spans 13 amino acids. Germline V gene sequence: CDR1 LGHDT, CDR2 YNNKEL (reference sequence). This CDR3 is CASSPGTGYGYTF. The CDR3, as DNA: TGTGCCAGCAGCCCCGGGACAGGCTATGGCTACACCTTC.

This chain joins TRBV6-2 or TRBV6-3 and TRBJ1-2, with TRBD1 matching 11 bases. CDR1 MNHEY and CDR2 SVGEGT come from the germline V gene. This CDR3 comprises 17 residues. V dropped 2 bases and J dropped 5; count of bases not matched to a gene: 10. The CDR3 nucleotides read TGTGCCAGCAGTTACCTGGACAGGGGGCGAGTTGCTTATGGCTACACCTTC. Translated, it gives CASSYLDRGRVAYGYTF.

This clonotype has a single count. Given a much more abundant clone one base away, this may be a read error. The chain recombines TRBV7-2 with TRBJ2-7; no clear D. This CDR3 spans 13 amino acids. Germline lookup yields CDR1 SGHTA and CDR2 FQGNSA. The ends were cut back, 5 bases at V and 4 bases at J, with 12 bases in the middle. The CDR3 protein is CTSSPRITYEQYF. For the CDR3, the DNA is TGTACCAGCAGCCCGAGAATTACGTACGAGCAGTACTTC.

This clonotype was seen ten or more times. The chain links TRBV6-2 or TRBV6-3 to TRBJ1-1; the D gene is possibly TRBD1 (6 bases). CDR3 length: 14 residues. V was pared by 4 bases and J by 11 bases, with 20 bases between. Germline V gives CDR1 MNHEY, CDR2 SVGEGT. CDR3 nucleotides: TGTGCCAGCAGTTCACCAAAGACAGGCGATGCGGCTTTCTTT. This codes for CASSSPKTGDAAFF.

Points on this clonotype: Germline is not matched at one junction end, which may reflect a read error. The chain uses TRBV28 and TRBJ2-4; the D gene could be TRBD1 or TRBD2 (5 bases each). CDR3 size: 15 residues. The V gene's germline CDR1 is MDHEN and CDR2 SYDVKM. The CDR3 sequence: CVSSFPAAGGGIQYF. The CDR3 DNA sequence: TGTGTCAGCAGTTTCCCCGCGGCAGGTGGGGGAATTCAGTACTTC.

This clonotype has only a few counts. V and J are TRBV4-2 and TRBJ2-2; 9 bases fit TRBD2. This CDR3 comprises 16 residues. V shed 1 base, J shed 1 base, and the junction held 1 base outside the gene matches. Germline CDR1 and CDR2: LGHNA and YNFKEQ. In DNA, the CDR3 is TGTGCCAGCAGCCAAGCTAGCGGGAAGAACACCGGGGAGCTGTTTTTT. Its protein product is CASSQASGKNTGELFF.

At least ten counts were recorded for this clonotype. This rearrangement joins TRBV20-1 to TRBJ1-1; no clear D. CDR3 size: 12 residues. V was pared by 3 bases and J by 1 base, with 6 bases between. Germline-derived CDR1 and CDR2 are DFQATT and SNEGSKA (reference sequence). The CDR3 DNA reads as TGCAGTGCTAGTAGGTCGAACACTGAAGCTTTCTTT. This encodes CSASRSNTEAFF.

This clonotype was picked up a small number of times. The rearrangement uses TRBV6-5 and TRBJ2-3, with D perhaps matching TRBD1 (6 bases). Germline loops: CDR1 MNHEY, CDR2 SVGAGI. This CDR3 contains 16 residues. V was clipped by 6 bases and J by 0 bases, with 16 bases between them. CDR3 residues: CASRPDRPPSTDTQYF. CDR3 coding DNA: TGTGCCAGCAGGCCCGACAGGCCTCCTAGCACAGATACGCAGTATTTT.

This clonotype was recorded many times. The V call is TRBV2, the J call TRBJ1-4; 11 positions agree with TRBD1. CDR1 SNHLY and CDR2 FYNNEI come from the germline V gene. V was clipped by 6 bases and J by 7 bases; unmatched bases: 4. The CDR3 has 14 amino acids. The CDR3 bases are TGTGCCAGCAGAGGGACAGGGGGTCTTGAAAAACTGTTTTTT. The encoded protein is CASRGTGGLEKLFF. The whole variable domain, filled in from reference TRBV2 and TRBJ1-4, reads EPEVTQTPSHQVTQMGQEVILRCVPISNHLYFYWYRQILGQKVEFLVSFYNNEISEKSEIFDDQFSVERPDGSNFTLKIRSTKLEDSAMYFCASRGTGGLEKLFFGSGTQLSVL.

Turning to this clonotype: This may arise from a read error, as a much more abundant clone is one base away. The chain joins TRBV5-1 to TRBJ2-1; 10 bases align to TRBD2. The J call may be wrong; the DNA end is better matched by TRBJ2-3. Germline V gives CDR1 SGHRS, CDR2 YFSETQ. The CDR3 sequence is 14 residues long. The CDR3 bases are TGCGCCAGCAGCTTGGAGGGGACTAGCGACCAGCAGTATTTT. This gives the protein CASSLEGTSDQQYF.

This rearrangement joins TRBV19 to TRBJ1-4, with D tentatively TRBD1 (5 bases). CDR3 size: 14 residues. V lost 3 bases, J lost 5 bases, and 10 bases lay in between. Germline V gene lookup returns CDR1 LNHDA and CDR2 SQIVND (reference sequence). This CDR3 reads CASSMRDFNEKLFF. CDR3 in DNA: TGTGCCAGTAGTATGAGGGACTTCAATGAAAAACTGTTTTTT.

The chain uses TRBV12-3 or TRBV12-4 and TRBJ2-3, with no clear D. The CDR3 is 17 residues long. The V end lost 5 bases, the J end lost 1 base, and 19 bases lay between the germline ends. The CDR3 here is CASSRDQWPPGTDTQYF. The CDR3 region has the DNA TGTGCCAGCAGTAGAGACCAGTGGCCTCCGGGCACAGATACGCAGTATTTT.

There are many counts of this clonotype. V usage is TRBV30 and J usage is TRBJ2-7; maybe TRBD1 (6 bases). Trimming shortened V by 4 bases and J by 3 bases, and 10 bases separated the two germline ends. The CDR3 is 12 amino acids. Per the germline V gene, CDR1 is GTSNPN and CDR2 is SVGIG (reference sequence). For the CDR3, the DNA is TGTGCCTGGAACGTCAGGGGCTACGAGCAGTACTTC. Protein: CAWNVRGYEQYF.

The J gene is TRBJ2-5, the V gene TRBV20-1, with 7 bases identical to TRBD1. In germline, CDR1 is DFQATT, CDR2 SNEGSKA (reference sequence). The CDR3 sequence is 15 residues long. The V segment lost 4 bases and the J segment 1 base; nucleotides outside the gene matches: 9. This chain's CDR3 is CSAILLQGTQETQYF. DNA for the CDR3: TGCAGTGCTATCCTATTACAGGGGACCCAAGAGACCCAGTACTTC.